These T cell receptor beta chains were read from a single sample in a study of beta chain features in type 1 diabetes. Some clones are missing from TCRdb's copy, which holds only in-frame ones; the method was immunoSEQ multiplex PCR. In the table there are 300,000 to 450,000 clones, 10% to 15% of which are singletons. The sequencing input was naive CD4+ T cells from blood. The source of these receptors is a man in his late teens or twenties in good health. The CDR3 runs from the conserved cysteine through the conserved F or W. The D gene is left open where the match is weak. A clone size is listed for some rows: how often the clone was seen (once, few, many), or a class if it is expanded.

clone size | J gene | V gene | D gene | CDR3 protein | CDR3 DNA
NA | TRBJ2-3 | TRBV5-4 | TRBD2 | CASSQDSGSDTQYF | TGCGCCAGCAGCCAAGATAGCGGGAGCGATACGCAGTATTTT
few | TRBJ2-3 | TRBV5-1 | NA | CASARGEGDTQYF | TGCGCCAGTGCAAGGGGGGAGGGAGATACGCAGTATTTT
few | TRBJ2-7 | TRBV7-8 | NA | CASRLQYKEDYEQYF | TGTGCCAGCAGATTACAGTACAAGGAGGACTACGAGCAGTACTTC
NA | TRBJ2-7 | TRBV7-9 | NA | CASSLDVTGEQYF | TGTGCCAGCAGCTTAGATGTGACGGGCGAGCAGTACTTC
few | TRBJ1-5 | TRBV4-1 | NA | CASSQDSGGLQPQHF | TGCGCCAGCAGCCAAGATTCGGGGGGTCTACAGCCCCAGCATTTT
NA | TRBJ1-2 | TRBV29-1 | NA | CSVQSYTDSGGYTF | TGCAGCGTTCAATCCTATACCGACTCTGGGGGCTACACCTTC
few | TRBJ1-1 | TRBV7-6 | NA | CASSLVTGMNTEAFF | TGTGCCAGCAGCTTAGTTACAGGGATGAACACTGAAGCTTTCTTT
NA | TRBJ1-2 | TRBV7-9 | TRBD1 | CASSLEGTGGGGYTF | TGTGCCAGCAGCTTAGAGGGTACAGGGGGAGGTGGCTACACCTTC
few | TRBJ2-5 | TRBV5-1 | TRBD2 | CASSWISSGAGGETQYF | TGCGCCAGCAGCTGGATAAGCTCCGGTGCGGGAGGAGAGACCCAGTACTTC
few | TRBJ2-3 | TRBV7-9 | TRBD1 | CASSSDRAAQYF | TGTGCCAGCAGCTCTGACAGGGCTGCGCAGTATTTT
few | TRBJ1-2 | TRBV18 | NA | CASSPGAADGYTF | TGTGCCAGCTCACCGGGGGCAGCCGATGGCTACACCTTC
NA | TRBJ2-7 | TRBV7-6 | TRBD1 | CASSLGVGHGTATYEQYF | TGTGCCAGCAGCTTAGGAGTTGGGCACGGGACAGCGACCTACGAGCAGTACTTC
few | TRBJ2-6 | TRBV28 | TRBD1 | CASRRQGNGANVLTF | TGTGCCAGCAGAAGACAGGGGAACGGGGCCAACGTCCTGACTTTC
NA | TRBJ2-7 | TRBV28 | TRBD2 | CASSRTSGSSYEQYF | TGTGCCAGCAGTAGGACTAGCGGGAGTTCCTACGAGCAGTACTTC
NA | TRBJ2-2 | TRBV30 | NA | CAFGQRTNTGELFF | TGTGCCTTCGGACAGCGAACAAACACCGGGGAGCTGTTTTTT
NA | TRBJ2-6 | TRBV9 | NA | CASSAQDTGSGANVLTF | TGTGCCAGCAGCGCACAGGACACAGGTTCTGGGGCCAACGTCCTGACTTTC
NA | TRBJ2-3 | TRBV5-1 | TRBD1 | CASSLGIGQGTDTQYF | TGCGCCAGCAGCTTGGGTATTGGACAGGGCACAGATACGCAGTATTTT
NA | TRBJ1-5 | TRBV7-9 | TRBD1 | CASSSGTGSNQPQHF | TGTGCCAGCAGCTCAGGGACAGGTAGCAATCAGCCCCAGCATTTT
NA | TRBJ2-7 | TRBV5-6 | TRBD1 | CASSLTGFGQYF | TGTGCCAGCAGTCTGACAGGGTTCGGGCAGTACTTC
NA | TRBJ2-7 | TRBV7-3 | TRBD1 | CASSLYRGPTYEQYF | TGTGCCAGCAGCTTATACAGGGGCCCCACCTACGAGCAGTACTTC
few | TRBJ2-7 | TRBV28 | TRBD2 | CASSLVGTSEYYEQYF | TGTGCCAGCAGTTTAGTAGGGACTAGCGAATACTACGAGCAGTACTTC
few | TRBJ2-1 | TRBV28 | NA | CASSAGTLRLDEQFF | TGTGCCAGCAGCGCGGGGACTCTTCGCCTTGATGAGCAGTTCTTC
NA | TRBJ2-7 | TRBV4-3 | NA | CASSQDLQGYEQYF | TGCGCCAGCAGCCAGGACTTACAGGGCTACGAGCAGTACTTC
NA | TRBJ2-7 | TRBV4-2 | NA | CASRDSYEQYF | TGTGCCAGCAGGGACAGCTACGAGCAGTACTTC